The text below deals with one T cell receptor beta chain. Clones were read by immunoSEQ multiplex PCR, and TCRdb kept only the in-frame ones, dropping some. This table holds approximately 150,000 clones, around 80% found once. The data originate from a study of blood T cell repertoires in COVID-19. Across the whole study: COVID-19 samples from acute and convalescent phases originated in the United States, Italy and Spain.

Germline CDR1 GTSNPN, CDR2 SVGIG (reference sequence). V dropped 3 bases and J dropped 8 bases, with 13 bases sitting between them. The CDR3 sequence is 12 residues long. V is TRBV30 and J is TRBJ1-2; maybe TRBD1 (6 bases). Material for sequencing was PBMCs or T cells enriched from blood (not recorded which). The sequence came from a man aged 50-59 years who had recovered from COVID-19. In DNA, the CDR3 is TGTGCCTGGAGGGACAGTAGAAGGGGCTACACCTTC. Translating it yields CAWRDSRRGYTF.